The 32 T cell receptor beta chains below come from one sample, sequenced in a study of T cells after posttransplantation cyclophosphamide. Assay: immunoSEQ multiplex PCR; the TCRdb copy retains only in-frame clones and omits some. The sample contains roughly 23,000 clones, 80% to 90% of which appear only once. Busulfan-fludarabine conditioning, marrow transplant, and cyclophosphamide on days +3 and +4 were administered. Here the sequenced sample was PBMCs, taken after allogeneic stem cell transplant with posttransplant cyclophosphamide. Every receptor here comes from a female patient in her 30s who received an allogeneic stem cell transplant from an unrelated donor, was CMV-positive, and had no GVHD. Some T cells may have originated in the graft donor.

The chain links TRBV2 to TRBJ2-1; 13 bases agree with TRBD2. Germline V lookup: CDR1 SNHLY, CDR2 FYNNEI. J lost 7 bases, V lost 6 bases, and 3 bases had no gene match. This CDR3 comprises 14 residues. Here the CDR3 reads CASRGLAGRNEQFF. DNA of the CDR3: TGTGCCAGCAGGGGACTAGCGGGGAGGAATGAGCAGTTCTTC.

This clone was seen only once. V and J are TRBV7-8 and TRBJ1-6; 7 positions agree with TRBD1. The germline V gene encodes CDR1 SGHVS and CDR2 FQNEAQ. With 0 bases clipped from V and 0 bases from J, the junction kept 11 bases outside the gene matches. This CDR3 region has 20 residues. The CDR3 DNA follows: TGTGCCAGCAGCTTAGCACCAACACAGGGGCGGAGCTCCTATAATTCACCCCTCCACTTT. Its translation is CASSLAPTQGRSSYNSPLHF.

As DNA, the CDR3 is TGCGCCAGCAGCTTGTCCGGGTTTAGTGCCCTCTACGAGCAGTACTTC. Protein sequence: CASSLSGFSALYEQYF. The chain uses TRBV5-1 and TRBJ2-7; D remains ambiguous. Germline CDR1 SGHRS, CDR2 YFSETQ. With 1 base removed from V and 3 bases from J, the gap between germline ends came to 17 bases. The CDR3 runs 16 residues. Variable domain in full (rest from reference TRBV5-1 and TRBJ2-7): KAGVTQTPRYLIKTRGQQVTLSCSPISGHRSVSWYQQTPGQGLQFLFEYFSETQRNKGNFPGRFSGRQFSNSRSEMNVSTLELGDSALYLCASSLSGFSALYEQYFGPGTRLTVT.

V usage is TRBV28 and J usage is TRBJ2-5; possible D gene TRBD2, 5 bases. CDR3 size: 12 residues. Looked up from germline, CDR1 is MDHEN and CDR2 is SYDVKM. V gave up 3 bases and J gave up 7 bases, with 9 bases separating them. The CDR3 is CASSLEVGTQYF. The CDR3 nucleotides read TGTGCCAGCAGTTTGGAGGTTGGGACCCAGTACTTC.

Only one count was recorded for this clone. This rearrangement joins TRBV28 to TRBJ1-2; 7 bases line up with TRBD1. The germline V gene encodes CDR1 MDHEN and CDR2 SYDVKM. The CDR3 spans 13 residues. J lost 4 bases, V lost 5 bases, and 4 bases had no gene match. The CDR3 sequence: CASSIGTAYGYTF. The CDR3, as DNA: TGTGCCAGCAGTATTGGGACAGCCTATGGCTACACCTTC.

The CDR3 nucleotides read TGTGCCAGCAGTGAAAACAGCGGGGGGTTCCAAGAGACCCAGTACTTC. This encodes CASSENSGGFQETQYF. This chain uses TRBV2 with TRBJ2-5, with 9 bases that match TRBD2. V shed 2 bases, J shed 1 base, and the junction held 5 bases outside the gene matches. The CDR3 has 16 amino acids. The germline V gene has CDR1 SNHLY and CDR2 FYNNEI.

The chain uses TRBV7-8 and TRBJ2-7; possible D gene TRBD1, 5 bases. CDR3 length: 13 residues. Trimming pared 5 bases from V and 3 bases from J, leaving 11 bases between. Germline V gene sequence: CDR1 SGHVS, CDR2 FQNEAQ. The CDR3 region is CASSRTDSYEQYF. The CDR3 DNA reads TGTGCCAGCAGCCGAACTGACAGCTACGAGCAGTACTTC.

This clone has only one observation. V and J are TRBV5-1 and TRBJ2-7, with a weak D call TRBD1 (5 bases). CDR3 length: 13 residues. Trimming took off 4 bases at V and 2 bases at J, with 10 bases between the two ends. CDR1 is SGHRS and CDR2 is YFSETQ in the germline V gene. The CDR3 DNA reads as TGCGCCAGCAGCAGTGGACAAACCTACGAGCAGTACTTC. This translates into CASSSGQTYEQYF.

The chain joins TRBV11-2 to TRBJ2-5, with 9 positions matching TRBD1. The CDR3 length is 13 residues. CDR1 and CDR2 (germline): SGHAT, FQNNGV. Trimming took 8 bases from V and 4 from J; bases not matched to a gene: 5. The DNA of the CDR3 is TGTGCCAGCCACAGGGGGCTAGGAGAGACCCAGTACTTC. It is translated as CASHRGLGETQYF.

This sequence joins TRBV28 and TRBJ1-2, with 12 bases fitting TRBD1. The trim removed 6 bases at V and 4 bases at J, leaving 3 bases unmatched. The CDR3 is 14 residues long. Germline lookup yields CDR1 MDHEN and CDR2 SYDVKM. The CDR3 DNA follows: TGTGCCAGCAGCGGGACAGGGGGCCCCTATGGCTACACCTTC. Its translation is CASSGTGGPYGYTF.

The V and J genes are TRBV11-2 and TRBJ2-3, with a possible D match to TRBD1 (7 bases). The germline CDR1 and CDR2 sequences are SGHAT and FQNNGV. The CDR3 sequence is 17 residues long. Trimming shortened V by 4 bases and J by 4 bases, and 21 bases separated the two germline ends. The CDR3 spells CASSSQGGSSIPDTQYF. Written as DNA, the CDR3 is TGTGCCAGCAGCTCCCAGGGGGGATCCTCCATCCCAGATACGCAGTATTTT. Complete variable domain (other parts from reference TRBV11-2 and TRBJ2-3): EAGVAQSPRYKIIEKRQSVAFWCNPISGHATLYWYQQILGQGPKLLIQFQNNGVVDDSQLPKDRFSAERLKGVDSTLKIQPAKLEDSAVYLCASSSQGGSSIPDTQYFGPGTRLTVL.

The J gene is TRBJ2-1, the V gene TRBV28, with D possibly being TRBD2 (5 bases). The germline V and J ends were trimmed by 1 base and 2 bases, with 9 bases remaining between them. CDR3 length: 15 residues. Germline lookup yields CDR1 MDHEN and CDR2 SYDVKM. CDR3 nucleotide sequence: TGTGCCAGCAGTTTATTTGCGGGCACCTACAATGAGCAGTTCTTC. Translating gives CASSLFAGTYNEQFF.

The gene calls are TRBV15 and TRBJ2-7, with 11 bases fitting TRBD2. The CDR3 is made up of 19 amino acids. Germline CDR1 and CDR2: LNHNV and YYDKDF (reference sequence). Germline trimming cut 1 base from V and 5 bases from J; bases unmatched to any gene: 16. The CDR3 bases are TGTGCCACCAGCAGAGCAGGGGGCGCGGGTAGCGGGGGGGCCCACGAGCAGTACTTC. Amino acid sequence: CATSRAGGAGSGGAHEQYF. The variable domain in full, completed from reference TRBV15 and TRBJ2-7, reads DAMVIQNPRYQVTQFGKPVTLSCSQTLNHNVMYWYQQKSSQAPKLLFHYYDKDFNNEADTPDNFQSRRPNTSFCFLDIRSPGLGDTAMYLCATSRAGGAGSGGAHEQYFGPGTRLTVT.

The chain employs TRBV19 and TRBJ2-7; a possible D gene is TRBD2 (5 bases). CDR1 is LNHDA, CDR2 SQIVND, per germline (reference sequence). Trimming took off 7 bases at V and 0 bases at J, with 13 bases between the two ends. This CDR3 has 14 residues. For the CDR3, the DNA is TGTGCCAGTAAAGTGGACTCCCGCTCCTACGAGCAGTACTTC. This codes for CASKVDSRSYEQYF.

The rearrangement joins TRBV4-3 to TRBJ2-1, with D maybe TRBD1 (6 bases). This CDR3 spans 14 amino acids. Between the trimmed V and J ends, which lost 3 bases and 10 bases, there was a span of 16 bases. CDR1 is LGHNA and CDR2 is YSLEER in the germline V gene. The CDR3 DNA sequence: TGCGCCAGCAGCCAGGGGACCGGGACACGGGAGCAGTTCTTC. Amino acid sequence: CASSQGTGTREQFF.

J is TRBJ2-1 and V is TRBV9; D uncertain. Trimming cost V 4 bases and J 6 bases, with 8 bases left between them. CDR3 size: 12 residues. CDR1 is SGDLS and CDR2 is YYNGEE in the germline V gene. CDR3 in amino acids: CASSYSGNEQFF. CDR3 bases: TGTGCCAGCAGCTATTCCGGCAATGAGCAGTTCTTC.

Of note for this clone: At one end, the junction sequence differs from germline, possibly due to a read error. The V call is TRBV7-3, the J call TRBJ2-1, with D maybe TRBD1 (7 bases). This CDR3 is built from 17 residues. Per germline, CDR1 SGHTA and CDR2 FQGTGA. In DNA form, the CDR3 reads TGTGCCAGCACCAAAGGGCCAAGACAGGGAGGCCCTATGGACTTGATCTTC. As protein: CASTKGPRQGGPMDLIF.

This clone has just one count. Here the CDR3 reads CASSPTASGVAPTDTQYF. CDR3 nucleotide sequence: TGTGCCAGCAGTCCAACAGCTAGCGGGGTTGCCCCCACAGATACGCAGTATTTT. The chain joins TRBV27 to TRBJ2-3; 9 positions agree with TRBD2. CDR1 is MNHEY and CDR2 is SMNVEV in the germline V gene (reference sequence). Germline trimming cut 5 bases from V and 2 bases from J; bases unmatched to any gene: 14. The CDR3 length is 18 residues.

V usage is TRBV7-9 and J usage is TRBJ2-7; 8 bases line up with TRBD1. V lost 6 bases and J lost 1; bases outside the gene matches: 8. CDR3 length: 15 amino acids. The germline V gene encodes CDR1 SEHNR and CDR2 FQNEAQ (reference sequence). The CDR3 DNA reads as TGTGCCAGCAGTTCCGACAGGGGTAGGTCCTACGAGCAGTACTTC. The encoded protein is CASSSDRGRSYEQYF.

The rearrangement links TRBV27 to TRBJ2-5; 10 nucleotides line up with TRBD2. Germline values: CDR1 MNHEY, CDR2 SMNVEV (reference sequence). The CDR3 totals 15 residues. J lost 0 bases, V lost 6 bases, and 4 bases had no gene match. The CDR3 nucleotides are TGTGCCAGCAGCTGGACTAGCGGTTACCAAGAGACCCAGTACTTC. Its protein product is CASSWTSGYQETQYF.

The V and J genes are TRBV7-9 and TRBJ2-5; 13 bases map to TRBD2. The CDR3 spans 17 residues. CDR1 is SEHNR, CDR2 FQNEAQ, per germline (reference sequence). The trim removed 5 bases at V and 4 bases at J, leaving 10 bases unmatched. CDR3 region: CASSKEKWTSGGETQYF. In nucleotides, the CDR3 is TGTGCCAGCAGCAAAGAGAAGTGGACTAGCGGGGGAGAGACCCAGTACTTC. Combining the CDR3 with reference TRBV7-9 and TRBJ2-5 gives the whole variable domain DTGVSQNPRHKITKRGQNVTFRCDPISEHNRLYWYRQTLGQGPEFLTYFQNEAQLEKSRLLSDRFSAERPKGSFSTLEIQRTEQGDSAMYLCASSKEKWTSGGETQYFGPGTRLLVL.

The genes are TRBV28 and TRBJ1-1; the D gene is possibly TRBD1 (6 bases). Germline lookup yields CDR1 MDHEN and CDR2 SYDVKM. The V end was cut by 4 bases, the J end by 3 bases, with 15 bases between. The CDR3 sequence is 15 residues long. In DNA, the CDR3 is TGTGCCAGCAGTTCCCCACAGGGTTGGGACACTGAAGCTTTCTTT. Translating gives CASSSPQGWDTEAFF.

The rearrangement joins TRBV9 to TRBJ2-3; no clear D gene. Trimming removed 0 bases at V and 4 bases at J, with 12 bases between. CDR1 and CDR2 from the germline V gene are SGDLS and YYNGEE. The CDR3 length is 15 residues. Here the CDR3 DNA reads TGTGCCAGCAGCGTAGGAGGCCCCAGCGCAGATACGCAGTATTTT. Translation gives CASSVGGPSADTQYF.

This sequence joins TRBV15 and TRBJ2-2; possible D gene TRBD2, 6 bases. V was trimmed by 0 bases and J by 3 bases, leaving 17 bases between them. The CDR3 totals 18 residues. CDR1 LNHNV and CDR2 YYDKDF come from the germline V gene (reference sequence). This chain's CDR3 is CATSRDQFRGIDTGELFF. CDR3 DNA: TGTGCCACCAGCAGAGATCAATTCCGGGGGATCGACACCGGGGAGCTGTTTTTT.

CDR3 amino acids: CASSPFGGEGEKLFF. The CDR3 region has the DNA TGTGCCAGCAGTCCTTTTGGGGGGGAGGGTGAAAAACTGTTTTTT. V gene TRBV9 combines with J gene TRBJ1-4; possibly TRBD1 for D (5 bases). Germline CDR1 is SGDLS and CDR2 is YYNGEE. The CDR3 extends over 15 amino acids. Trimming took off 5 bases at V and 7 bases at J, with 18 bases between the two ends.

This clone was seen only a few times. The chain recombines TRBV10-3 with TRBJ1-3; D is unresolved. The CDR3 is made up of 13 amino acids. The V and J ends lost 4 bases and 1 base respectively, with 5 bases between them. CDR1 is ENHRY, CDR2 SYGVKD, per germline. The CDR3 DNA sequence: TGTGCCATCAGTGCCGGTTCTGGAAACACCATATATTTT. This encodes CAISAGSGNTIYF.

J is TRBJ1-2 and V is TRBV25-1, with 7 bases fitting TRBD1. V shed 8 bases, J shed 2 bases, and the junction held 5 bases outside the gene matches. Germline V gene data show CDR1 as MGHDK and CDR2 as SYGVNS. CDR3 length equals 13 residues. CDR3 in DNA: TGTGCCAGCTCCGGGGACAGAAACTATGGCTACACCTTC. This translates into CASSGDRNYGYTF.

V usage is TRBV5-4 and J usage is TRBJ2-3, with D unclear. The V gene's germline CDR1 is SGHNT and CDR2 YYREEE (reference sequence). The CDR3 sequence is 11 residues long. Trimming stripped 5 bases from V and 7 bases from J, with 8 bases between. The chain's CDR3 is CASSTLNTQYF. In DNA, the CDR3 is TGTGCCAGCAGTACTTTAAATACGCAGTATTTT.

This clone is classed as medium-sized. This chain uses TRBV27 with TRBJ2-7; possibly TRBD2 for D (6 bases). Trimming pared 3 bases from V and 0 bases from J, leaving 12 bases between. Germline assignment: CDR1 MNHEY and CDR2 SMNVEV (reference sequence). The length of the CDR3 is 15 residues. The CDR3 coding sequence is TGTGCCAGCAGTTTGTTCGGGGGACCCTCCTACGAGCAGTACTTC. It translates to CASSLFGGPSYEQYF.

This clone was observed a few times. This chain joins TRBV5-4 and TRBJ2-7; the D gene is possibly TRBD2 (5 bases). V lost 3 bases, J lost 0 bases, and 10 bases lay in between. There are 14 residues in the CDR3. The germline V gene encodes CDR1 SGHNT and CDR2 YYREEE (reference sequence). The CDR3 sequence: CASSSRDSSYEQYF. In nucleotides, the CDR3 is TGTGCCAGCAGCTCCCGGGATTCCTCCTACGAGCAGTACTTC.

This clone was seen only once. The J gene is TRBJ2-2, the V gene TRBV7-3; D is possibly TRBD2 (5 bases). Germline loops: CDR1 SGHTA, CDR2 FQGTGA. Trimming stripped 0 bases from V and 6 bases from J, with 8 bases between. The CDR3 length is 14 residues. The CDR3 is CASSLTRGSGELFF. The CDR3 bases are TGTGCCAGCAGCTTAACCCGAGGGTCCGGGGAGCTGTTTTTT. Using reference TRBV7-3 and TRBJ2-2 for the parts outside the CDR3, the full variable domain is GAGVSQTPSNKVTEKGKYVELRCDPISGHTALYWYRQSLGQGPEFLIYFQGTGAADDSGLPNDRFFAVRPEGSVSTLKIQRTERGDSAVYLCASSLTRGSGELFFGEGSRLTVL.

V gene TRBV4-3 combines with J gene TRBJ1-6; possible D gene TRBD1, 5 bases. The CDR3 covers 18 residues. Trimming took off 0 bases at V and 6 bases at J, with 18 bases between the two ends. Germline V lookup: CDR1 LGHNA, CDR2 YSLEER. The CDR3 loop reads CASSQEGHSSPLNSPLHF. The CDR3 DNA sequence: TGCGCCAGCAGCCAAGAGGGGCACTCTTCACCACTTAATTCACCCCTCCACTTT.